Listed below are T cell receptor beta chains from one sample, sequenced in a study of cytomegalovirus exposure and HLA in healthy donors. Assay: immunoSEQ multiplex PCR; the TCRdb copy retains only in-frame clones and omits some. The sample yields 150,000 to 200,000 clones, 65% to 80% seen once. The sequenced material came from PBMCs. Receptors were obtained from a woman aged 25-40 years in good health and CMV-seropositive. The CDR3 runs from the conserved cysteine through the conserved F or W. A D gene is named only where the DNA matches it firmly. Clone size is given for some rows only: seen once, a few or many times, or a class if the clone is expanded.

j_call,clone_size,cdr3_length,v_call,d_call,cdr3_nt,cdr3_aa
TRBJ2-2,-,13,TRBV9,-,TGTGCCAGCAGCGTAGCGGGAACCGGGGAGCTGTTTTTT,CASSVAGTGELFF
TRBJ2-7,-,12,TRBV18,TRBD1,TGTGCCAGCTCACCAGACAGGGAAGGGCAGTACTTC,CASSPDREGQYF
TRBJ2-2,-,14,TRBV10-3,-,TGTGCCATCAGTGAGTCACTAGGGTCCGGGGAGCTGTTTTTT,CAISESLGSGELFF
TRBJ2-4,-,15,TRBV5-1,-,TGCGCCAGCAGCCCGCTGGCAGGGCCTAGGAACATTCAGTACTTC,CASSPLAGPRNIQYF
TRBJ2-2,-,16,TRBV4-1,-,TGCGCCAGCAGCCACCGCGGAGGGCGTCTGCCCGGGGAGCTGTTTTTT,CASSHRGGRLPGELFF
TRBJ2-1,-,13,TRBV5-5,-,TGTGCCAGCAGCTTAGGGAGCAACAATGAGCAGTTCTTC,CASSLGSNNEQFF
TRBJ1-6,-,13,TRBV28,-,TGTGCCAGCCATCGTAGTGAGGGTTCACCCCTCCACTTT,CASHRSEGSPLHF
TRBJ2-1,-,16,TRBV7-2,TRBD2,TGTGCCAGCAGCTTACAGCGGGGGGTCTCCTACAATGAGCAGTTCTTC,CASSLQRGVSYNEQFF
TRBJ2-6,-,17,TRBV13,-,TGTGCCAGCAGCTCCTTAGACCGTCGCTCTGGGGCCAACGGCCTGACTTTC,CASSSLDRRSGANGLTF
TRBJ2-1,once,15,TRBV7-2,TRBD1,TGTGCCAGCAGCTCGGACAGGGGACCCAACAATGAGCAGTTCTTC,CASSSDRGPNNEQFF
TRBJ2-1,-,13,TRBV21-1,-,TGTGCCACCTCCCCACAGCCCTACAATGAGCAGTTCTTC,CATSPQPYNEQFF
TRBJ2-3,-,13,TRBV6-6,-,TGTGCCAGCAGTTACAGGGGAACAGATACGCAGTATTTT,CASSYRGTDTQYF
TRBJ2-3,-,16,TRBV7-9,TRBD1,TGTGCCAGCAGCCTGCGACAGGGGAGAGGCACAGATACGCAGTATTTT,CASSLRQGRGTDTQYF